The 32 T cell receptor beta chains below come from one sample, sequenced in a study of cytomegalovirus exposure and HLA in healthy donors. PCR used 60 Vbeta primers and 13 Jbeta primers. Libraries were prepared by immunoSEQ multiplex PCR; TCRdb keeps only in-frame clonotypes and omits some of them. The repertoire holds 85,000 to 100,000 clones, 75% to 85% seen once, with about 3.1% in the top ten. Sequenced: PBMCs. These receptors were collected from a male donor in good health and CMV-seropositive.

The CDR3: CASSYGQGAFF. CDR3 DNA: TGTGCCAGCAGTTACGGACAGGGAGCTTTCTTT. The chain joins TRBV6-5 to TRBJ1-1; 8 bases are shared with TRBD1. V lost 2 bases and J lost 10; bases outside the gene matches: 0. The germline gives CDR1 MNHEY, CDR2 SVGAGI. The CDR3 covers 11 residues.

This clone was seen a single time. The chain recombines TRBV2 with TRBJ1-6; 9 nucleotides line up with TRBD1. Looked up from germline, CDR1 is SNHLY and CDR2 is FYNNEI. This CDR3 has 14 residues. With 8 bases clipped from V and 10 bases from J, the junction kept 9 bases outside the gene matches. CDR3 in amino acids: CASRIQGAGSPLHF. The CDR3 DNA reads as TGTGCCAGCCGAATACAGGGGGCAGGGTCACCCCTCCACTTT.

The chain employs TRBV30 and TRBJ1-6, with TRBD1 matching over 9 bases. V lost 8 bases and J lost 7; bases outside the gene matches: 9. The CDR3 runs to 14 residues. Germline V CDR1 and CDR2: GTSNPN, SVGIG (reference sequence). CDR3 protein: CALLDRGKNSPLHF. The DNA of the CDR3 is TGTGCCCTCCTGGACAGGGGCAAAAATTCACCCCTCCACTTT.

This sequence joins TRBV2 and TRBJ2-6; 7 bases are a match to TRBD1. This CDR3 region has 15 residues. Trimming at V came to 5 bases and at J to 4 bases, leaving 5 bases not matched to a gene. Germline V CDR1 and CDR2: SNHLY, FYNNEI. The CDR3 sequence is CASSIQGWGANVLTF. CDR3 nucleotide sequence: TGTGCCAGCAGTATACAGGGGTGGGGGGCCAACGTCCTGACTTTC. Based on the CDR3 plus reference TRBV2 and TRBJ2-6, the full variable domain is EPEVTQTPSHQVTQMGQEVILRCVPISNHLYFYWYRQILGQKVEFLVSFYNNEISEKSEIFDDQFSVERPDGSNFTLKIRSTKLEDSAMYFCASSIQGWGANVLTFGAGSRLTVL.

This clone showed up just a few times. The rearrangement uses TRBV5-1 and TRBJ2-6, with 7 bases identical to TRBD1. The CDR3 contains 20 residues. V lost 2 bases, J lost 1 base, and 15 bases stayed unmatched. Germline CDR1 reads SGHRS; CDR2 reads YFSETQ. The CDR3 loop reads CASSFRRQGGLISGANVLTF. CDR3 sequence (DNA): TGCGCCAGCAGCTTTCGTCGACAGGGCGGCCTAATATCTGGGGCCAACGTCCTGACTTTC.

The rearrangement links TRBV7-2 to TRBJ1-2; 8 bases match TRBD1. The CDR3 contains 15 residues. V trimming: 5 bases; J trimming: 4 bases; junction bases outside the gene matches: 9. Germline V CDR1 and CDR2: SGHTA, FQGNSA. In DNA form, the CDR3 reads TGTGCCAGCAGCCCGAGACAGGGGAATCTCTATGGCTACACCTTC. Its translation: CASSPRQGNLYGYTF.

The rearrangement joins TRBV27 to TRBJ1-4; 7 bases match TRBD1. Trimming took 5 bases from V and 8 from J; bases not matched to a gene: 11. The CDR3 is 15 residues long. Germline lookup yields CDR1 MNHEY and CDR2 SMNVEV (reference sequence). The CDR3, as DNA: TGTGCCAGCAGTACCACAGGTTCACAGGGGGAAAAACTGTTTTTT. Protein sequence: CASSTTGSQGEKLFF.

The rearrangement links TRBV7-2 to TRBJ2-3; D possibly corresponds to TRBD2 (6 bases). The germline V gene encodes CDR1 SGHTA and CDR2 FQGNSA. V shed 5 bases and J shed 5 bases, with 17 bases lying between them. The CDR3 length is 15 residues. The CDR3 here is CASSPTRVLGDTQYF. The CDR3 nucleotides read TGTGCCAGCAGCCCGACTAGGGTTTTGGGAGATACGCAGTATTTT.

V and J are TRBV5-1 and TRBJ2-3, with D perhaps TRBD2 (5 bases). Germline CDR1 SGHRS, CDR2 YFSETQ. The CDR3 covers 12 residues. V dropped 3 bases and J dropped 3 bases, with 5 bases sitting between them. The chain's CDR3 is CASSSGTDTQYF. The CDR3 DNA sequence: TGCGCCAGCAGCTCGGGGACAGATACGCAGTATTTT.

As DNA, the CDR3 is TGTGCCAGCAGTGACTGGACAGGGAATTCACCCCTCCACTTT. Its protein is CASSDWTGNSPLHF. The chain recombines TRBV6-1 with TRBJ1-6; 8 bases are a match to TRBD1. After removal of 3 bases from V and 7 bases from J, the junction contained 2 bases not matched to a gene. Germline V gives CDR1 MNHNS, CDR2 SASEGT. CDR3 length equals 14 residues.

The rearrangement uses TRBV4-1 and TRBJ2-2; tentatively, D is TRBD2 (5 bases). Trimming took off 1 base at V and 8 bases at J, with 20 bases between the two ends. CDR3 length: 17 amino acids. From germline, CDR1 is MGHRA and CDR2 YSYEKL. The CDR3 protein is CASSQVWRPTMPGELFF. CDR3 nucleotides: TGCGCCAGCAGCCAAGTTTGGAGGCCTACCATGCCGGGGGAGCTGTTTTTT.

The chain is built from TRBV19 and TRBJ2-5; D unresolved. This CDR3 comprises 11 residues. CDR1 LNHDA and CDR2 SQIVND come from the germline V gene (reference sequence). Trimming shortened V by 5 bases and J by 5 bases, and 6 bases separated the two germline ends. The CDR3 nucleotides read TGTGCCAGTAGTGAGAGCGAGACCCAGTACTTC. Its protein product is CASSESETQYF.

The rearrangement links TRBV5-6 to TRBJ1-1, with 9 bases aligning to TRBD1. Trimming took 4 bases from V and 5 from J; bases not matched to a gene: 6. Per the germline V gene, CDR1 is SGHDT and CDR2 is YYEEEE. CDR3 length equals 14 residues. CDR3 amino acids: CASSPGQGKTEAFF. CDR3 sequence (DNA): TGTGCCAGCAGCCCCGGACAGGGGAAGACTGAAGCTTTCTTT.

The rearrangement joins TRBV9 to TRBJ1-2; tentatively, D is TRBD1 (5 bases). This CDR3 has 16 residues. Looked up from germline, CDR1 is SGDLS and CDR2 is YYNGEE. The ends were cut back, 4 bases at V and 4 bases at J, with 20 bases in the middle. CDR3 in DNA: TGTGCCAGCAGCCCCGAAGGAGGGGTCAGGGCCTATGGCTACACCTTC. Its translation is CASSPEGGVRAYGYTF.

This clone has more than one count but fewer than ten. This chain connects TRBV6-6 to TRBJ2-7; D ambiguous. V was shortened by 5 bases and J by 1 base, with 9 bases between the two germline ends. The germline CDR1 and CDR2 sequences are MNHNY and SVGAGI (reference sequence). This CDR3 has 13 residues. This CDR3 reads CASSRYKSYEQYF. CDR3 DNA: TGTGCCAGCAGTCGCTATAAATCCTACGAGCAGTACTTC.

The rearrangement uses TRBV6-5 and TRBJ1-5; 11 bases are a match to TRBD1. V was pared by 8 bases and J by 2 bases, with 5 bases of the junction left unmatched. CDR1 and CDR2 (germline): MNHEY, SVGAGI. The CDR3 covers 15 residues. CDR3 sequence reads: CASSAGQGGNQPQHF. CDR3 nucleotide sequence: TGTGCCAGCTCCGCGGGACAGGGGGGCAATCAGCCCCAGCATTTT.

V is TRBV7-2 and J is TRBJ2-6; 9 bases fit TRBD1. The CDR3 extends over 19 amino acids. Germline CDR1 SGHTA, CDR2 FQGNSA. J lost 4 bases, V lost 5 bases, and 15 bases had no gene match. As DNA, the CDR3 is TGTGCCAGCAGCCCAATCCCGGGACAGGGACCACGAGGGGCCAACGTCCTGACTTTC. Translating gives CASSPIPGQGPRGANVLTF.

J is TRBJ2-4 and V is TRBV29-1; 7 bases are a match to TRBD1. Trimming cost V 6 bases and J 4 bases; bases outside gene matches: 9. Germline V CDR1 and CDR2: SQVTM, ANQGSEA. The CDR3 is 14 amino acids. CDR3: CSVRGQAIKNIQYF. CDR3 in DNA: TGCAGCGTCCGAGGACAGGCGATTAAAAACATTCAGTACTTC.

The chain combines TRBV2 with TRBJ2-5; 9 bases are shared with TRBD2. The germline V gene has CDR1 SNHLY and CDR2 FYNNEI. CDR3 length equals 14 residues. V gave up 6 bases and J gave up 2 bases; unmatched junction bases: 4. The CDR3 DNA sequence: TGTGCCAGCAGAGCGGGAGGTACACAAGAGACCCAGTACTTC. Its protein is CASRAGGTQETQYF.

This rearrangement joins TRBV5-4 to TRBJ1-2; 9 positions agree with TRBD1. Germline trimming cut 5 bases from V and 4 bases from J; bases unmatched to any gene: 9. Germline V gives CDR1 SGHNT, CDR2 YYREEE (reference sequence). The CDR3 spans 15 residues. CDR3 in amino acids: CASSYPGQGSYGYTF. The CDR3 DNA is TGTGCCAGCAGTTACCCGGGACAGGGCTCCTATGGCTACACCTTC.

This clone appeared a few times. V is TRBV7-9 and J is TRBJ2-2; 9 nucleotides align to TRBD2. Germline CDR1 reads SEHNR; CDR2 reads FQNEAQ (reference sequence). The V gene end was trimmed by 0 bases and the J gene end by 4 bases; junction bases not matched to a gene: 0. The CDR3 spans 15 residues. CDR3 bases: TGTGCCAGCAGCTTAGCTAGCGGGAGCACCGGGGAGCTGTTTTTT. Translated, it gives CASSLASGSTGELFF.

This rearrangement joins TRBV19 to TRBJ2-3; D gene uncertain. Looked up from germline, CDR1 is LNHDA and CDR2 is SQIVND (reference sequence). CDR3 length: 15 amino acids. With 6 bases removed from V and 0 bases from J, the gap between germline ends came to 13 bases. CDR3 sequence (DNA): TGTGCCAGTAGATATTTGGGCCTCAGCACAGATACGCAGTATTTT. Amino acids: CASRYLGLSTDTQYF. Filled out from reference TRBV19 and TRBJ2-3, the complete variable domain reads DGGITQSPKYLFRKEGQNVTLSCEQNLNHDAMYWYRQDPGQGLRLIYYSQIVNDFQKGDIAEGYSVSREKKESFPLTVTSAQKNPTAFYLCASRYLGLSTDTQYFGPGTRLTVL.

The chain uses TRBV7-2 and TRBJ2-7; TRBD1 aligns across 9 bases. Per germline, CDR1 SGHTA and CDR2 FQGNSA. V lost 7 bases, J lost 1 base, and 5 bases stayed unmatched. The CDR3 is made up of 14 amino acids. CDR3 bases: TGTGCCAGCACTCCGGGACAGGGATCCTACGAGCAGTACTTC. The encoded protein is CASTPGQGSYEQYF.

V usage is TRBV2 and J usage is TRBJ2-6, with 9 bases aligning to TRBD1. The V gene's germline CDR1 is SNHLY and CDR2 FYNNEI. The CDR3 contains 16 residues. Losses at the gene ends were 8 bases for V and 3 bases for J; bases not matched to a gene: 8. CDR3 amino acids: CASLGGQGLGANVLTF. Here the CDR3 DNA reads TGTGCCAGCTTGGGGGGACAGGGACTTGGGGCCAACGTCCTGACTTTC.

The sample holds a few counts of this clone. The chain carries TRBV4-1 and TRBJ1-2; tentative D call: TRBD1 (5 bases). V was pared by 4 bases and J by 8 bases, with 14 bases between. The CDR3 loop spans 13 amino acids. Germline CDR1 is MGHRA and CDR2 is YSYEKL. The CDR3 DNA is TGCGCCAGCAGCCTAGCAGGGAATCAAGGCTACACCTTC. Its translation is CASSLAGNQGYTF.

This chain uses TRBV9 with TRBJ1-1; D remains ambiguous. The germline V gene has CDR1 SGDLS and CDR2 YYNGEE. The V end was cut by 4 bases, the J end by 4 bases, with 20 bases between. The CDR3 runs 16 residues. In DNA, the CDR3 is TGTGCCAGCAGCCTCCTTAGGAAGGGAGGGAGCACTGAAGCTTTCTTT. Its protein is CASSLLRKGGSTEAFF.

The chain is built from TRBV9 and TRBJ1-1, with a possible D match to TRBD1 (6 bases). Germline CDR1 SGDLS, CDR2 YYNGEE. This CDR3 is built from 14 residues. Trimming cost V 3 bases and J 1 base, with 10 bases left between them. DNA for the CDR3: TGTGCCAGCAGCGGTAGGGGACAGAACACTGAAGCTTTCTTT. Translating gives CASSGRGQNTEAFF.

The V and J genes are TRBV4-1 and TRBJ2-5; TRBD2 aligns across 10 bases. Germline CDR1 is MGHRA and CDR2 is YSYEKL. The CDR3 extends over 16 amino acids. V lost 0 bases, J lost 5 bases, and 6 bases stayed unmatched. The CDR3 DNA reads as TGCGCCAGCAGCCAAGATGTACTAGCGGGGAGGGAGACCCAGTACTTC. Residues: CASSQDVLAGRETQYF.

The chain links TRBV15 to TRBJ2-3; a weak D match, TRBD2 (6 bases). The CDR3 has 17 residues. Trimming left V 0 bases short and J 1 base short, with 14 bases between. CDR1 and CDR2 (germline): LNHNV, YYDKDF (reference sequence). In DNA form, the CDR3 reads TGTGCCACCAGCAGAGATTTAAACGGGGGACGCACAGATACGCAGTATTTT. Translation gives CATSRDLNGGRTDTQYF. The full variable domain, completed using reference TRBV15 and TRBJ2-3, is DAMVIQNPRYQVTQFGKPVTLSCSQTLNHNVMYWYQQKSSQAPKLLFHYYDKDFNNEADTPDNFQSRRPNTSFCFLDIRSPGLGDTAMYLCATSRDLNGGRTDTQYFGPGTRLTVL.

This clone was seen a single time. The chain has TRBV7-9 and TRBJ2-3, with 11 bases aligning to TRBD1. There are 19 residues in the CDR3. The V and J ends lost 5 bases and 5 bases, in that order; junction bases with no gene match: 18. Germline V CDR1 and CDR2: SEHNR, FQNEAQ (reference sequence). The CDR3 spells CASSPQLGRTGQGEDTQYF. In DNA form, the CDR3 reads TGTGCCAGCAGCCCACAACTTGGGAGGACGGGACAGGGGGAAGATACGCAGTATTTT.

This clone was recorded only once. V gene TRBV5-1 combines with J gene TRBJ1-6; D perhaps matches TRBD1 (5 bases). Trimming removed 1 base at V and 6 bases at J, with 11 bases between. Germline V gene lookup returns CDR1 SGHRS and CDR2 YFSETQ. The CDR3 runs to 15 residues. CDR3 DNA sequence: TGCGCCAGCAGCTTGAGGGGATCTAGTAATTCACCCCTCCACTTT. It translates to CASSLRGSSNSPLHF.

The chain combines TRBV10-1 with TRBJ1-2, with D maybe TRBD1 (6 bases). This CDR3 contains 13 residues. Germline CDR1 is WNHNN and CDR2 is SYGVQD (reference sequence). V lost 5 bases and J 6 bases, leaving 13 bases between the germline ends. CDR3 DNA sequence: TGCGCCAGCAGTCCGGACAGAATCAATGGCTACACCTTC. Residues: CASSPDRINGYTF.